This TCR beta chain was identified during a study of OX40 agonist ivuxolimab in advanced cancers. Broadly, across the study: Ivuxolimab was a fully human IgG2 agonistic monoclonal antibody targeting the costimulatory receptor OX40 (CD134). Intravenous ivuxolimab was administered to patients every 2 weeks at six dose levels: 0.01, 0.1, 0.3, 1.5, 3 and 10 mg/kg. Among the 50 to 55 dose-escalation patients, 19 had hepatocellular carcinoma, approximately 15 melanoma, 9 renal cell carcinoma and 9 head and neck cancer. In the dose-escalation cohort, roughly 82% of patients were male, and the mean age was 60 years with a range of about 20 to 90. Prior anti-PD-1, anti-PD-L1 or anti-CTLA-4 therapy was permitted, and approximately 39% of dose-escalation patients had received checkpoint inhibitors. Partial responses occurred in three dose-escalation patients: two with cutaneous melanoma and one with hepatocellular carcinoma. Peripheral TCRbeta sequencing aimed to test whether ivuxolimab altered TCR sequence diversity and caused clonal T-cell expansion. The paper reports the monotherapy dose-escalation portion (N = 52 patients) of the phase I ivuxolimab trial.

Genomic DNA was isolated from the sorted cells so that the TCRbeta CDR3 region could be sequenced. The immunoSEQ Assay was used to sequence the TCRbeta CDR3 regions. TCRdb limited this immuneACCESS table to in-frame rearrangements with V and J called. A share of clones is missing; checked studies link under half to unresolved V genes, and the rest is unexplained. Here the sample has just under 20,000 clones; more than 70% occur a single time. Clones ranked in the top ten supply 10% to 12% of the sample. Patients with a history of autoimmune disease or receiving systemic immunosuppression were excluded from the trial. Peripheral blood for TCR sequencing was drawn from every dose cohort at baseline, at cycle 4 day 1 and at cycle 7 day 1. Samples came from an open-label, multicenter, first-in-human phase I dose-escalation trial of ivuxolimab. Adults with locally advanced or metastatic melanoma, renal cell carcinoma, hepatocellular carcinoma or head and neck squamous cell carcinoma were enrolled in the trial. Before TCR sequencing, CD4+ T cells and CD8+ T cells from peripheral blood were sorted into separate populations.

Overall results and qualifications from the work: After ivuxolimab, expanded clones were on average more numerous among CD8+ T cells than among CD4+ T cells. Low levels of normalized T-cell clonal expansion were also shown by some nonresponding patients. In the 0.1-3.0 mg/kg groups, partial responders were among the patients with the lowest normalized peripheral clonal expansion, particularly in CD8+ T cells. At doses of 0.1 to 3.0 mg/kg, clonal expansion of both CD4+ and CD8+ T cells in blood was seen between baseline and week 6. The antigen specificity of the clonally expanded peripheral T cells was not determined.

Notes on this clone: Its recognized antigen is unknown. No quality values exist for individual bases; no much larger clone is one base distant.

Sequencing was performed on CD4+ or CD8+ T cells sorted from blood, taken in a trial of the OX40 agonist ivuxolimab. The receptor was isolated from an adult with an advanced solid tumor such as melanoma, head and neck, liver or kidney cancer.

At the DNA level, the sequence is TGTGCCAGCAAGGACCCCCTGGGCTCCTACAATGAGCAGTTCTTC. It codes for CASKDPLGSYNEQFF. In this chain, TRBV2 is recombined with TRBJ2-1; the D gene lacks a confident call. The CDR3 spans 15 residues, from the cysteine through the phenylalanine. The sequence is cut down to CDR3 DNA, 45 bases in frame from base 1. CDR1 and CDR2, looked up from the germline V gene, are SNHLY and FYNNEI. Deletion took 7 bases off V and 0 bases off J, with a span of 13 bases between the germline ends. With the portions outside the CDR3 filled from the reference TRBV2 and TRBJ2-1 genes, the complete variable region becomes EPEVTQTPSHQVTQMGQEVILRCVPISNHLYFYWYRQILGQKVEFLVSFYNNEISEKSEIFDDQFSVERPDGSNFTLKIRSTKLEDSAMYFCASKDPLGSYNEQFFGPGTRLTVL.